A single T cell receptor beta chain is shown here with its context. The data were taken from a study of blood T cell repertoires in COVID-19. Authors' analysis steps: Counts of nucleated cells, estimated from reference gene primer amplification, were obtained. Assay used: immunoSEQ multiplex PCR; TCRdb lists only in-frame clones, some missing. The V and J calls and the clone size are those of that table, but D and trimming were determined from the DNA. The sample records around 38,000 clones, nearly 90% being singletons. This CDR3 has 11 residues. Trimming left V 5 bases short and J 10 bases short, with 9 bases between. CDR1 is SEHNR, CDR2 FQNEAQ, per germline (reference sequence).

What was sequenced was peripheral blood. The gene calls are TRBV7-9 and TRBJ2-1; D gene uncertain. This clonotype was sampled from a man in his fifties or sixties with COVID-19, enrolled during active disease. The DNA of the CDR3 is TGTGCCAGCAGCCCCCAGAGGGAGCAGTTCTTC. Amino acid sequence: CASSPQREQFF.